The clone carrying this T cell receptor beta chain has only a few counts. These data originate in a study of human T cells and chemical hapten exposure. TCRdb ran MiXCR on the RACE reads and lists one entry per CDR3 protein. This table has 85,000 to 120,000 distinct CDR3 sequences, around 12% appearing once. The time point is: pre-sensitization, week 0. Noted treatment: therapeutic diphenylcyclopropenone sensitization with weekly scalp DPC. Trimming stripped 0 bases from V and 5 bases from J, with 7 bases between. The CDR3 has 13 amino acids. Germline assignment: CDR1 KGHSH and CDR2 LQKENI. This chain links TRBV18 with TRBJ1-1; possibly TRBD1 for D (5 bases). The TCR was taken from a woman aged 45 to 65 with alopecia areata. Some clones in this sample may be carry-over from other donors' samples. Material: whole blood, obtained in connection with sensitization to the hapten diphenylcyclopropenone (DPC). The CDR3 DNA follows: TGTGCCAGCTCACCACCGGGGGATACTGAAGCTTTCTTT. Translating gives CASSPPGDTEAFF. Full variable domain (missing parts from reference TRBV18 and TRBJ1-1): NAGVMQNPRHLVRRRGQEARLRCSPMKGHSHVYWYRQLPEEGLKFMVYLQKENIIDESGMPKERFSAEFPKEGPSILRIQQVVRGDSAAYFCASSPPGDTEAFFGQGTRLTVV.